The clone carrying this T cell receptor beta chain appeared a few times. The CDR3 is 17 residues long. Germline values: CDR1 SGHRS, CDR2 YFSETQ. The ends lost 1 base at V and 7 bases at J; junction bases unmatched: 9. Original processing notes: Nucleated cell number was recorded as an estimate derived from reference gene primer amplification. Profiled with immunoSEQ multiplex PCR; TCRdb holds only in-frame clones, not every one. That table supplies the V and J calls and clone size; D and trimming were determined from the DNA. The data hold 150,000 to 200,000 clones, with approximately 85% observed a single time. The record originates from a study of blood T cell repertoires in COVID-19. Study-level background: Specimens from acute and convalescent COVID-19 originated in the United States, Italy and Spain. T cells, B-cell-depleted T cells, or PBMCs supplied cDNA or gDNA.

The receptor's source is a man in his 60s with active or convalescent COVID-19. The sample taken for sequencing was peripheral blood. The V gene is TRBV5-1, the J gene TRBJ2-2, with TRBD2 matching over 11 bases. CDR3 bases: TGCGCCAGCAGCTTGTCGAATCTAGCGGGAGGTAGCGGGGAGCTGTTTTTT. Protein sequence: CASSLSNLAGGSGELFF.